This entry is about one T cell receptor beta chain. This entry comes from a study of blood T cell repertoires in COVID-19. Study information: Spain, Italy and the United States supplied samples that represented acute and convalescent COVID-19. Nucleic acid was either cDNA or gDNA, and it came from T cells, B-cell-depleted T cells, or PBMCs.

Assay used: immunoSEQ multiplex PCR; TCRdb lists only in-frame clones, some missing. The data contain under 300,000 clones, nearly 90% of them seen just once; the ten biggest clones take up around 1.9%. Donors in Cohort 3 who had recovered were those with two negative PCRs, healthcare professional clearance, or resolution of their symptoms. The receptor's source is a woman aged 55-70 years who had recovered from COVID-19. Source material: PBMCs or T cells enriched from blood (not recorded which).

The CDR3 coding sequence is TGTGCCAGCCTCCGGGGTAGTTATTCACCCCTCCACTTT. It is translated as CASLRGSYSPLHF. This chain links TRBV2 with TRBJ1-6; D ambiguous. Per the germline V gene, CDR1 is SNHLY and CDR2 is FYNNEI. The CDR3 is 13 residues long. The V end was cut by 8 bases, the J end by 8 bases, with 13 bases between.